This T cell receptor beta chain stems from a study of cytomegalovirus exposure and HLA in healthy donors. Study-level information: Early released data had around 89 million unique TCRs, all coming from HLA-typed donors.

The length of the CDR3 is 17 residues. CDR1 is MGHDK and CDR2 is SYGVNS in the germline V gene. V was clipped by 6 bases and J by 7 bases, with 28 bases between them. Donors sampled were nominally healthy, though unrecorded immune exposures were likely. The primer mix had 60 Vbeta and 13 Jbeta primers. Repertoires were generated with immunoSEQ multiplex PCR, while TCRdb's copy carries only in-frame clones and drops some. This repertoire comprises about 64,000 clones; its ten largest clones make up less than 4.5%. The sample taken for sequencing was PBMCs. The gene calls are TRBV25-1 and TRBJ2-7; maybe TRBD1 (5 bases). The clonotype comes from a woman between 18 and 29 years old in good health and CMV-seronegative. This chain's CDR3 is CASSRPKPVGQSEEQYF. The CDR3 DNA reads TGTGCCAGCAGCCGTCCTAAGCCCGTGGGGCAGAGTGAAGAGCAGTACTTC.